This T cell receptor beta chain originates from a study of beta chain features in type 1 diabetes. The germline V gene has CDR1 SGHTA and CDR2 FQGNSA. This CDR3 has 15 amino acids. The V segment lost 1 base and the J segment 6 bases; nucleotides outside the gene matches: 8. As for this clone: The antigen remains undetermined.

TCRB transcripts that were expressed got sequenced, as all of the isolated RNA had been reverse transcribed. The table came from immunoSEQ multiplex PCR; TCRdb's copy has only in-frame clones and leaves some out. The top ten hold around 0.44% of the sample, which has fewer than 400,000 clones, 8% seen once. Overall study findings and caveats: The study found that naive, central memory and Treg TCRB repertoires appeared more similar in patients than in healthy donors.

The J gene is TRBJ2-7, the V gene TRBV7-2; 8 bases line up with TRBD2. This clonotype originated in a woman aged 18 to 35 in good health. Sequencing used central memory CD4+ T cells from blood. CDR3 region: CASSLDSGSGGEQYF. The CDR3 bases are TGTGCCAGCAGCTTAGACTCGGGCAGCGGGGGCGAGCAGTACTTC.